Below, one T cell receptor (beta chain) is given with its context. Its target is not known. In preparing the TRB cDNA libraries, 5' RACE with UMI labels was used. TCRdb reworked the 5' RACE reads into one entry per CDR3 protein, no DNA. Reported are about 120,000 distinct CDR3 sequences; the ten largest clones contain about 0.35%. The data originate from a study of CXCR3-negative and CXCR3-positive naive CD8 T cells. General study results and limits: A higher hydrophobicity marked the TRB CDR3s of CXCR3-positive naive cells versus CXCR3-negative naive cells.

The CDR3 contains 17 residues. Germline CDR1 and CDR2: SGHAT and FQNNGV. V gene TRBV11-2 combines with J gene TRBJ2-2; TCRdb selects TRBD2, and the lack of DNA leaves this call unchecked. This sequence was found in a human donor in good health. Some clones in this sample may be carry-over from other donors' samples. The specimen was naive CXCR3+ CD8+ T cells from blood. Documented subset: CD45RO-CCR7+CD27+CD95- naive CD8+ T cells expressing CXCR3 (TNR3+). The CDR3 reads CASSKRGLAPPDGELFF. Together with reference TRBV11-2 and TRBJ2-2, the CDR3 gives the full variable domain: EAGVAQSPRYKIIEKRQSVAFWCNPISGHATLYWYQQILGQGPKLLIQFQNNGVVDDSQLPKDRFSAERLKGVDSTLKIQPAKLEDSAVYLCASSKRGLAPPDGELFFGEGSRLTVL.